These T cell receptor beta chains were read from a single sample in a study of beta chain features in type 1 diabetes. Method: immunoSEQ multiplex PCR; TCRdb's copy keeps in-frame clones and lacks some. The table includes over 150,000 clones, roughly 8% detected once. Sequencing input: central memory CD4+ T cells from blood. Source of these receptors: a man aged 18 to 35 in good health. CDR3s include the opening cysteine and the closing phenylalanine or tryptophan. The order of the fields is CDR3 protein, D gene, V gene. D genes are given only for firm matches.

CDR3: CASSPNPDRYGYTF; D: TRBD1; V: TRBV5-4
CDR3: CASSLNAGGQDEQFF; D: TRBD2; V: TRBV2
CDR3: CASSPGQGEQFF; D: -; V: TRBV7-3
CDR3: CSVEVTGGEQYF; D: TRBD1; V: TRBV29-1
CDR3: CASSLLLQGAANTGELFF; D: TRBD1; V: TRBV7-2
CDR3: CAISDAGENTEAFF; D: -; V: TRBV10-3
CDR3: CASSLGTSAQYF; D: TRBD2; V: TRBV5-4
CDR3: CATKGARSGEVEAFF; D: -; V: TRBV19
CDR3: CASTSPGVGQPQHF; D: -; V: TRBV19
CDR3: CASLEGGTKNIQYF; D: -; V: TRBV28
CDR3: CASSLGPTGELFF; D: -; V: TRBV7-6
CDR3: CASSLEGTGGSDYGYTF; D: TRBD1; V: TRBV7-9
CDR3: CASSQLVRTGASGELFF; D: TRBD1; V: TRBV4-2
CDR3: CASSPRTGRETQYF; D: TRBD1; V: TRBV7-2
CDR3: CASTQQGPYNEQFF; D: -; V: TRBV19
CDR3: CSVEDWDRAKTGELFF; D: TRBD1; V: TRBV29-1
CDR3: CASSPGTFTGEQYF; D: -; V: TRBV7-9
CDR3: CASSSVRGGQDTEAFF; D: TRBD1; V: TRBV18
CDR3: CASSAGANTEAFF; D: -; V: TRBV6-1
CDR3: CASSLAGNNSPLHF; D: -; V: TRBV7-3
CDR3: CASTQSYNEQFF; D: -; V: TRBV28
CDR3: CASKRVSGDTQYF; D: -; V: TRBV19
CDR3: CASSQVGQRVGTDTQYF; D: -; V: TRBV4-3
CDR3: CSVGQGRIYGYTF; D: TRBD1; V: TRBV29-1
CDR3: CASSQDGAAGGLGDEQFF; D: TRBD2; V: TRBV4-2
CDR3: CASSPPAQGTNTGELFF; D: -; V: TRBV18
CDR3: CASSGGDNQPQHF; D: -; V: TRBV2
CDR3: CASSLAFQGGEQFF; D: -; V: TRBV7-2
CDR3: CASSQQQGSSYNSPLHF; D: -; V: TRBV4-2
CDR3: CASSEYKLGTGKETQYF; D: TRBD1; V: TRBV25-1
CDR3: CASLLADGETQYF; D: TRBD2; V: TRBV18
CDR3: CASSLIAGGRQTQYF; D: TRBD2; V: TRBV5-6
CDR3: CASTGTSGYEQYF; D: TRBD2; V: TRBV6-5
CDR3: CASSPRDRGSYEQYF; D: TRBD1; V: TRBV7-2
CDR3: CASSLAGGPGWNEQFF; D: TRBD2; V: TRBV7-3
CDR3: CASTTGGSNQPQHF; D: -; V: TRBV13
CDR3: CASIRGANPYGYTF; D: -; V: TRBV28
CDR3: CASSPRGGHYGYTF; D: -; V: TRBV7-6
CDR3: CASSVYLTGYRETQYF; D: TRBD1; V: TRBV10-2